This T cell receptor beta chain stems from a study of regulatory T cells in long-lasting Graves disease. This CDR3 contains 14 residues. V was shortened by 5 bases and J by 6 bases, with 16 bases between the two germline ends. Germline assignment: CDR1 LNHNV and CDR2 YYDKDF (reference sequence). Study results and caveats: Patients whose Graves' disease persisted exhibited lower TCR diversity than those newly diagnosed.

The time point is: newly diagnosed GD, antithyroid drugs for less than 3 months. RNA extracted from PBMCs served as the sequencing template. This clonotype was seen at least ten times. Antigen unknown. According to the study, TCR beta libraries were built with iRepertoire HTBI primers and CDR3-region Arm-PCR. TCRdb reanalysed the multiplex PCR reads using MiXCR and keeps one entry per CDR3 protein. The sample lists a few hundred thousand distinct CDR3 sequences, about 17% occurring once. The same data also contributed to another study, on T cells in Graves' hyperthyroidism and ophthalmopathy. From that paper: Most clonotypes expanded in thyroid above 0.001 were likewise present in blood.

Sample: peripheral blood mononuclear cells (PBMCs), taken at new diagnosis, from a patient treated with antithyroid drugs. This chain connects TRBV15 to TRBJ1-2, with TRBD1 as a possible D gene (6 bases). The receptor's source is a woman between 25 and 40 years old with Graves disease. This CDR3 reads CATSFPGVRDGYTF. CDR3 coding DNA: TGTGCCACCAGCTTTCCAGGGGTTCGGGATGGCTACACCTTC.